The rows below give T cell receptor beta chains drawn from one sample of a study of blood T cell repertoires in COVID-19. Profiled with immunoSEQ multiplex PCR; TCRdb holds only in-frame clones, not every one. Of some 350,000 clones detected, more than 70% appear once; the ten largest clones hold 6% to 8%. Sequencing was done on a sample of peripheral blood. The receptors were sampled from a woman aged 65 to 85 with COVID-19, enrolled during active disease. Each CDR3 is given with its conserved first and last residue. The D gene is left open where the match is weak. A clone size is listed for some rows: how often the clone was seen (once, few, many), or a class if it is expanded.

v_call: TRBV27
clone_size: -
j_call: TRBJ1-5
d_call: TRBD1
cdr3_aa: CASRKATGGDQPQHF
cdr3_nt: TGTGCCAGCAGGAAAGCGACAGGGGGCGATCAGCCCCAGCATTTT

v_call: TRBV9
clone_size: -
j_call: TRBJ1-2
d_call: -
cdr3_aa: CASSSGEFGYTF
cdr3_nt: TGTGCCAGCAGCTCAGGGGAATTTGGCTACACCTTC

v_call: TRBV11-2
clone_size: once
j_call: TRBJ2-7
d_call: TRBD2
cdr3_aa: CASSSWTSGGPQQYF
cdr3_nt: TGTGCCAGCAGCTCGTGGACTAGCGGGGGCCCCCAGCAGTACTTC

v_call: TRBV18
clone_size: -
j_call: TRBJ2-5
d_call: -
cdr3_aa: CASSPPDIQETQYF
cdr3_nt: TGTGCCAGCTCACCGCCGGACATACAAGAGACCCAGTACTTC

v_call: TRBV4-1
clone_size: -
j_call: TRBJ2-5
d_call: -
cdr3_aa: CASSQDPSKETQYF
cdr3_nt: TGCGCCAGCAGCCAAGACCCTAGCAAAGAGACCCAGTACTTC

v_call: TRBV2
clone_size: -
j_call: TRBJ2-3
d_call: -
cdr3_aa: CASGPSTWRQYF
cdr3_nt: TGTGCCAGCGGGCCGAGCACTTGGCGGCAGTATTTT

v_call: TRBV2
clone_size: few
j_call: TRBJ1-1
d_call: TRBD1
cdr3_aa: CASSVGQGRTEAFF
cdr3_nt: TGTGCCAGCAGTGTGGGACAGGGGAGGACTGAAGCTTTCTTT

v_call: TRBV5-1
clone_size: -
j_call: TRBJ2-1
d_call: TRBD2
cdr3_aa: CASLAGGAYPYNEQFF
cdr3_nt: TGCGCCAGCCTAGCGGGGGGAGCCTACCCATACAATGAGCAGTTCTTC

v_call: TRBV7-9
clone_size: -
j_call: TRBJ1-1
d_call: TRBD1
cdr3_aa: CASSWGQGSTEAFF
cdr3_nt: TGTGCCAGCAGCTGGGGACAGGGTTCCACTGAAGCTTTCTTT

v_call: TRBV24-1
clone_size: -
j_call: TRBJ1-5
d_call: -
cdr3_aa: CATSDSRTDQPQHF
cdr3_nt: TGTGCCACCAGTGACTCCCGGACAGATCAGCCCCAGCATTTT

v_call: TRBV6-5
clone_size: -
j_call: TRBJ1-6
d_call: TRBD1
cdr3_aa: CASSYLQGDLGSPLHF
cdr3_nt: TGTGCCAGCAGTTACCTTCAGGGGGATCTGGGTTCACCCCTCCACTTT

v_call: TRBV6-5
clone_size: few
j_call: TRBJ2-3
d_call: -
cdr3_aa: CASSPTGSTDTQYF
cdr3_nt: TGTGCCAGCAGCCCGACAGGAAGCACAGATACGCAGTATTTT

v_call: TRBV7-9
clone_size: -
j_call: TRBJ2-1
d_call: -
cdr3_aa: CASSLATEQFF
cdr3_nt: TGTGCCAGCAGCTTGGCAACAGAGCAGTTCTTC

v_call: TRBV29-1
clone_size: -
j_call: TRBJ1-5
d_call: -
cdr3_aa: CSVWTIPQHF
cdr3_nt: TGCAGCGTTTGGACTATCCCCCAGCATTTT

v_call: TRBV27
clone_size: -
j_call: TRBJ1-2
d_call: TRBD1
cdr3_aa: CASSLGTGYSYTF
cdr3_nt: TGTGCCAGCAGTCTAGGGACAGGGTATAGCTACACCTTC

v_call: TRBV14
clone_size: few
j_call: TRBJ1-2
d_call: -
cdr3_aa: CASSQSQGNGYTF
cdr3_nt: TGTGCCAGCAGCCAATCGCAGGGGAACGGCTACACCTTC

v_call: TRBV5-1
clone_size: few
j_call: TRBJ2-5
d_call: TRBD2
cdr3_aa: CASSALAGEETQYF
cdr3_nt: TGCGCCAGCAGCGCACTAGCGGGGGAAGAGACCCAGTACTTC

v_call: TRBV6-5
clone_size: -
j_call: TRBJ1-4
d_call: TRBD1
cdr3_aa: CASSSGTGGEKLFF
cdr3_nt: TGTGCCAGCAGTTCCGGGACAGGGGGTGAAAAACTGTTTTTT

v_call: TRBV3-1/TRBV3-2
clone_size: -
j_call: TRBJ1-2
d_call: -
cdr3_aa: CASSQDSGRLGGYTF
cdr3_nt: TGTGCCAGCAGCCAAGACAGTGGCAGGTTGGGTGGCTACACCTTC

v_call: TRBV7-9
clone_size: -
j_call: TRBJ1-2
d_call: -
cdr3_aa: CASSLFKVGVYYGYTF
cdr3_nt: TGTGCCAGCAGCTTGTTCAAGGTCGGGGTCTACTATGGCTACACCTTC

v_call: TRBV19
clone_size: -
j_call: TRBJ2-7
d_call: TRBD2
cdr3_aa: CASSPAGGAYEQYF
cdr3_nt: TGTGCCAGTAGTCCAGCGGGGGGGGCCTACGAGCAGTACTTC

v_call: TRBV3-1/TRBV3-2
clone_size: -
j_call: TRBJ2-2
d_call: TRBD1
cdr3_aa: CASSHSRGPVGELFF
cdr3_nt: TGTGCCAGCAGCCATTCCAGGGGGCCCGTCGGGGAGCTGTTTTTT

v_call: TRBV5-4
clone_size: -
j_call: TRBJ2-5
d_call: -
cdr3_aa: CASSLWGGGETQYF
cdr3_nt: TGTGCCAGCAGCTTGTGGGGCGGGGGCGAGACCCAGTACTTC

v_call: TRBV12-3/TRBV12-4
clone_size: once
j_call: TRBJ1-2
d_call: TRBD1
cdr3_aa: CASRTGKGYGYTF
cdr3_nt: TGTGCCAGCAGGACAGGGAAAGGTTATGGCTACACCTTC

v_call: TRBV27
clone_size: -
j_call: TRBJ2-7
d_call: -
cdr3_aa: CASSLNGGSYEQYF
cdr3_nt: TGTGCCAGCAGTTTAAACGGGGGTAGCTACGAGCAGTACTTC

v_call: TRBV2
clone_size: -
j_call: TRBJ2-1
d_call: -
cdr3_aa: CASSEGGSYNEQFF
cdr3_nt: TGTGCCAGCAGTGAAGGGGGCTCTTACAATGAGCAGTTCTTC

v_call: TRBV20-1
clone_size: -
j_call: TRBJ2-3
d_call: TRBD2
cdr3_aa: CSASWTSGVEYF
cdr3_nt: TGCAGTGCTAGTTGGACTAGCGGGGTGGAGTATTTT

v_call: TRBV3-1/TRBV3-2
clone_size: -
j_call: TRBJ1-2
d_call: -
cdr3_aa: CASSPQGPGALYGYTF
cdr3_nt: TGTGCCAGCAGCCCGCAAGGGCCAGGGGCCCTCTATGGCTACACCTTC

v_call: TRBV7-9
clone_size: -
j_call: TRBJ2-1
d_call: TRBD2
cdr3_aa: CASSPFSGGANEQFF
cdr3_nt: TGTGCCAGCAGCCCCTTCAGCGGGGGAGCCAATGAGCAGTTCTTC

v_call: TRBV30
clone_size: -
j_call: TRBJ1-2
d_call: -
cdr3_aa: CAWSRGYNYGYTF
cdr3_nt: TGTGCCTGGAGTCGGGGATATAACTATGGCTACACCTTC

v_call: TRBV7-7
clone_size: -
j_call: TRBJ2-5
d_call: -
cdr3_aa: CASSRSGAPETQYF
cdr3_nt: TGTGCCAGCAGCCGATCGGGAGCCCCGGAGACCCAGTACTTC

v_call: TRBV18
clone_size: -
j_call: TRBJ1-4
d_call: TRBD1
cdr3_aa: CASSPQQGATNEKLFF
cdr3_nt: TGTGCCAGCTCACCCCAACAGGGGGCAACTAATGAAAAACTGTTTTTT

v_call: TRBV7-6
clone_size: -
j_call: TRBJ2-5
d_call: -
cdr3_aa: CASSLAADPRETQYF
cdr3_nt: TGTGCCAGCAGCTTAGCAGCGGACCCCAGGGAGACCCAGTACTTC

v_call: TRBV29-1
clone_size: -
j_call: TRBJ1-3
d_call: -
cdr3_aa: CSVETVETGNTIYF
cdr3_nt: TGCAGCGTTGAGACTGTGGAGACTGGAAACACCATATATTTT

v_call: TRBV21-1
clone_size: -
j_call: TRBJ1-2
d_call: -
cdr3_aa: CASSKKNSPGVPLYGYTF
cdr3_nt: TGTGCCAGCAGCAAAAAAAACAGCCCAGGGGTCCCCCTCTATGGCTACACCTTC

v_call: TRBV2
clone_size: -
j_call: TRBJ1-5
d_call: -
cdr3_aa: CASSELAGYQPQHF
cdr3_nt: TGTGCCAGCAGTGAATTGGCAGGGTATCAGCCCCAGCATTTT

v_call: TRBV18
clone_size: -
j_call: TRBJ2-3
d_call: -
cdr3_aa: CASSPIAGASTDTQYF
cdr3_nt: TGTGCCAGCTCACCGATTGCAGGGGCTAGCACAGATACGCAGTATTTT

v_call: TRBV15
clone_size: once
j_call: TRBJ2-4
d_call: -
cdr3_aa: CATSREIAQNIQYF
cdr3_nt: TGTGCCACCAGCAGAGAGATAGCCCAAAACATTCAGTACTTC

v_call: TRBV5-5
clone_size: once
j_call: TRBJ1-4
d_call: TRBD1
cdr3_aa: CASSLSGTGDEKLFF
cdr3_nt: TGTGCCAGCAGCCTTTCCGGGACAGGGGATGAAAAACTGTTTTTT

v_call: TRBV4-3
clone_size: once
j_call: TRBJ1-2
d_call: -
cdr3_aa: CASSQDSGSDGYTF
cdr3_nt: TGCGCCAGCAGCCAAGATTCAGGGTCGGATGGCTACACCTTC

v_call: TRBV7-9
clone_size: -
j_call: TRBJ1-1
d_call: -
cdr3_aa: CASSLVQGIPEAFF
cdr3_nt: TGTGCCAGCAGCTTAGTCCAGGGCATCCCTGAAGCTTTCTTT

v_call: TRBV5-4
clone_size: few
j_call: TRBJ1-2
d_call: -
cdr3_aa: CASSSWARGYTF
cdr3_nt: TGTGCCAGCAGCTCCTGGGCGAGAGGCTACACCTTC

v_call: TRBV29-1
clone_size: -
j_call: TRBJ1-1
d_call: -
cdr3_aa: CSVAYRAQELNTEAFF
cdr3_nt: TGCAGCGTTGCTTATCGGGCACAGGAGCTGAACACTGAAGCTTTCTTT

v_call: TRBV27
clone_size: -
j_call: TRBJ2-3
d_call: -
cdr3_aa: CASRSVGVGSDTQYF
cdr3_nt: TGTGCCAGCAGGTCGGTCGGGGTTGGGTCAGATACGCAGTATTTT

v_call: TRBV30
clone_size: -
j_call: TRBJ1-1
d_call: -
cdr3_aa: CAWSVGEFREAFF
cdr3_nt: TGTGCCTGGAGTGTCGGGGAATTCCGCGAAGCTTTCTTT

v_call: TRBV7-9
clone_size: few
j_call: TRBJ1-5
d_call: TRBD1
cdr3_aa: CASSSGQGDSNQPQHF
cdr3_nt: TGTGCCAGCAGCTCGGGACAGGGGGACAGCAATCAGCCCCAGCATTTT

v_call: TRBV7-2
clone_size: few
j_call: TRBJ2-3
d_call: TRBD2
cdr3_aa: CASSLWTSGGADTQYF
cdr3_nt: TGTGCCAGCAGCTTATGGACTAGCGGGGGGGCAGATACGCAGTATTTT

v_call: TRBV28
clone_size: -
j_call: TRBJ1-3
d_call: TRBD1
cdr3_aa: CASSLPGGGNTIYF
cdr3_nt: TGTGCCAGCAGTTTACCAGGGGGTGGAAACACCATATATTTT

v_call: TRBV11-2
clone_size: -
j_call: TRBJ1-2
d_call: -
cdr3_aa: CASSISRDGYTF
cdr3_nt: TGTGCCAGCAGTATTAGCAGGGATGGCTACACCTTC

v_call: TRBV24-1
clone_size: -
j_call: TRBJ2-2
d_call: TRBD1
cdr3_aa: CATSDPTGGNTGELFF
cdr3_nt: TGTGCCACCAGTGATCCGACAGGGGGGAACACCGGGGAGCTGTTTTTT

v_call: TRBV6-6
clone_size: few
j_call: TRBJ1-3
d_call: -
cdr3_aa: CAGQASSGNTIYF
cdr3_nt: TGTGCCGGTCAGGCATCCTCTGGAAACACCATATATTTT

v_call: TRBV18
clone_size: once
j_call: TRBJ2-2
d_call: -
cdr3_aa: CASSPQGGSNTGELFF
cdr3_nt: TGTGCCAGCTCACCCCAGGGTGGATCGAACACCGGGGAGCTGTTTTTT

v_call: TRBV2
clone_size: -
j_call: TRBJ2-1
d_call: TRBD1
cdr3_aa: CASSTPGQSYNEQFF
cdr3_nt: TGTGCCAGCAGTACGCCGGGACAGAGCTACAATGAGCAGTTCTTC

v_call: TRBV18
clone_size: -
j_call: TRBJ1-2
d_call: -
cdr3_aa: CASSASGDYGYTF
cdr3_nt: TGTGCCAGCTCAGCTTCAGGGGACTATGGCTACACCTTC

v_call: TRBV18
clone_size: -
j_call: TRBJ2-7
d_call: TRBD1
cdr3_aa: CASSPSTGGEEQYF
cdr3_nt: TGTGCCAGCTCACCCTCGACAGGGGGCGAAGAGCAGTACTTC

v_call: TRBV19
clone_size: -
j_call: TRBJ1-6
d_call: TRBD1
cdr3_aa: CASTLNQGANSPLHF
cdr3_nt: TGTGCCAGTACCTTAAACCAGGGGGCAAATTCACCCCTCCACTTT